Presented here are 15 T cell receptor beta chains from one specimen sequenced in a study of blood T cell repertoires in COVID-19. Produced via immunoSEQ multiplex PCR; TCRdb's table is partial and in-frame only. The sample carries 390,000 or so clones, around 87% recorded once. The sequenced material came from peripheral blood. All receptors derive from a woman aged 25-40 years with COVID-19, enrolled during active disease.

The chain carries TRBV3-1 (or the pseudogene TRBV3-2) and TRBJ2-5, with TRBD2 matching 8 bases. In germline, CDR1 is LGHDT, CDR2 YNNKEL (reference sequence). CDR3 length: 17 amino acids. The trim removed 6 bases at V and 5 bases at J, leaving 17 bases unmatched. The CDR3 spells CASSPRYGQREMETQYF. The CDR3 coding sequence is TGTGCCAGCAGTCCACGATATGGCCAGCGGGAGATGGAGACCCAGTACTTC.

The rearrangement uses TRBV6-5 and TRBJ1-4; D may be TRBD1 (5 bases). CDR1 is MNHEY, CDR2 SVGAGI, per germline. The CDR3 contains 15 residues. The ends were cut back, 4 bases at V and 5 bases at J, with 14 bases in the middle. The CDR3 DNA is TGTGCCAGCAGTTCCCTACAGGCCCGGAATGAAAAACTGTTTTTT. Translated, it gives CASSSLQARNEKLFF.

This chain connects TRBV14 to TRBJ2-3, with D possibly TRBD1 on 5 matching bases. The V and J ends lost 0 bases and 4 bases respectively, with 5 bases between them. Germline V CDR1 and CDR2: SGHDN, FVKESK. CDR3 length: 13 residues. As DNA, the CDR3 is TGTGCCAGCAGCCAAGACAGGGCAGATACGCAGTATTTT. This encodes CASSQDRADTQYF. The variable domain in full, completed from reference TRBV14 and TRBJ2-3, reads EAGVTQFPSHSVIEKGQTVTLRCDPISGHDNLYWYRRVMGKEIKFLLHFVKESKQDESGMPNNRFLAERTGGTYSTLKVQPAELEDSGVYFCASSQDRADTQYFGPGTRLTVL.

V usage is TRBV2 and J usage is TRBJ1-1; unclear D gene. Trimming left V 3 bases short and J 1 base short, with 3 bases between. The CDR3 is made up of 12 amino acids. CDR1 is SNHLY, CDR2 FYNNEI, per germline. The DNA of the CDR3 is TGTGCCAGCAGTGACTCGAACACTGAAGCTTTCTTT. It encodes CASSDSNTEAFF.

This chain connects TRBV15 to TRBJ2-7, with D perhaps TRBD2 (6 bases). The V gene lost 6 bases and the J gene lost 3 bases, with 12 bases spanning the gap. Germline V CDR1 and CDR2: LNHNV, YYDKDF (reference sequence). The CDR3 runs to 13 residues. CDR3 nucleotides: TGTGCCACCAGAGGCCCGACTAGCTACGAGCAGTACTTC. As protein: CATRGPTSYEQYF.

This sequence joins TRBV5-6 and TRBJ2-1, with 14 bases identical to TRBD2. The V segment lost 4 bases and the J segment 8 bases; nucleotides outside the gene matches: 2. From germline, CDR1 is SGHDT and CDR2 YYEEEE. The CDR3 length is 14 residues. The CDR3 region has the DNA TGTGCCAGCAGCGGGACTAGCGGGAGCCATGAGCAGTTCTTC. Encoded protein: CASSGTSGSHEQFF.

The chain carries TRBV25-1 and TRBJ1-2, with 11 bases lining up with TRBD1. Unmatched junction bases numbered 7, after V lost 6 bases and J lost 4 bases. The CDR3 totals 15 residues. Germline assignment: CDR1 MGHDK and CDR2 SYGVNS. CDR3 DNA: TGTGCCAGCAGGGGGTCCGGGACAGGGGGCTATGGCTACACCTTC. Protein product: CASRGSGTGGYGYTF.

This sequence joins TRBV28 and TRBJ1-1, with D unclear. From germline, CDR1 is MDHEN and CDR2 SYDVKM. V lost 3 bases and J 1 base, leaving 9 bases between the germline ends. The CDR3 covers 14 residues. The CDR3 sequence is CASSFALKNTEAFF. The CDR3 coding sequence is TGTGCCAGCAGTTTCGCCCTAAAGAACACTGAAGCTTTCTTT. Filled out from reference TRBV28 and TRBJ1-1, the complete variable domain reads DVKVTQSSRYLVKRTGEKVFLECVQDMDHENMFWYRQDPGLGLRLIYFSYDVKMKEKGDIPEGYSVSREKKERFSLILESASTNQTSMYLCASSFALKNTEAFFGQGTRLTVV.

This chain links TRBV3-1 (or the pseudogene TRBV3-2) with TRBJ2-5; D gene unclear. This CDR3 has 12 residues. Germline V gives CDR1 LGHDT, CDR2 YNNKEL (reference sequence). The germline V and J ends were trimmed by 1 base and 5 bases, with 5 bases remaining between them. For the CDR3, the DNA is TGTGCCAGCAGCCAAGCCAGGGAGACCCAGTACTTC. It codes for CASSQARETQYF.

This clone was picked up one time. The chain joins TRBV7-9 to TRBJ1-1, with 9 positions matching TRBD1. The CDR3 has 13 amino acids. CDR1 and CDR2 (germline): SEHNR, FQNEAQ (reference sequence). With V trimmed by 1 base and J by 9 bases, 3 bases remained unmatched. The CDR3 is CASSLDRGRKAFF. The CDR3, as DNA: TGTGCCAGCAGCTTAGACAGGGGGCGCAAAGCTTTCTTT.

About this clone: The same CDR3 arises from other DNA sequences in this sample as well. This chain joins TRBV4-3 and TRBJ2-7; D is unresolved. The CDR3 runs to 14 residues. From germline, CDR1 is LGHNA and CDR2 YSLEER. V lost 0 bases and J 0 bases, leaving 6 bases between the germline ends. CDR3 nucleotide sequence: TGCGCCAGCAGCCAAGATTCCTACTCCTACGAGCAGTACTTC. Its protein is CASSQDSYSYEQYF.

V gene TRBV5-4 combines with J gene TRBJ2-5; D might be TRBD1 (5 bases). This CDR3 is built from 12 residues. Germline loops: CDR1 SGHNT, CDR2 YYREEE (reference sequence). Between the trimmed V and J ends, which lost 5 bases and 2 bases, there was a span of 7 bases. As DNA, the CDR3 is TGTGCCAGCAGTCGACAGCAAGAGACCCAGTACTTC. Translation: CASSRQQETQYF.

In this sample, this clone turned up once. This chain uses TRBV20-1 with TRBJ1-5; D is unresolved. CDR1 is DFQATT and CDR2 is SNEGSKA in the germline V gene (reference sequence). Trimming took off 4 bases at V and 8 bases at J, with 6 bases between the two ends. CDR3 length: 10 amino acids. This chain's CDR3 is CSANSEPQHF. The DNA of the CDR3 is TGCAGTGCTAATTCAGAGCCCCAGCATTTT.

V gene TRBV5-6 combines with J gene TRBJ2-7; D is ambiguous. Germline V CDR1 and CDR2: SGHDT, YYEEEE. V lost 1 base and J lost 2, with 13 bases in between. This CDR3 spans 15 amino acids. As DNA, the CDR3 is TGTGCCAGCAGCTTGCTGGTTGCGGCCGCCTACGAGCAGTACTTC. Protein product: CASSLLVAAAYEQYF. The whole variable domain, remainder taken from reference TRBV5-6 and TRBJ2-7, is DAGVTQSPTHLIKTRGQQVTLRCSPKSGHDTVSWYQQALGQGPQFIFQYYEEEERQRGNFPDRFSGHQFPNYSSELNVNALLLGDSALYLCASSLLVAAAYEQYFGPGTRLTVT.

The genes are TRBV20-1 and TRBJ2-3; 8 bases line up with TRBD2. Germline values: CDR1 DFQATT, CDR2 SNEGSKA (reference sequence). J was trimmed by 0 bases and V by 3 bases; bases with no gene match: 11. The CDR3 is 17 amino acids. The CDR3 spells CSASGPSLAGSTDTQYF. DNA for the CDR3: TGCAGTGCTAGTGGGCCAAGCCTAGCGGGCAGCACAGATACGCAGTATTTT.